One sample yielded the 8 T cell receptor beta chains listed below, sequenced in a study of T cells in Graves' hyperthyroidism and ophthalmopathy. RNA transcripts gave rise to amplified TCR beta CDR3 regions. The primer set for the first-round RT-PCR of the TCR CDR3 was HTBI. One entry per CDR3 protein results from TCRdb running MiXCR on the multiplex PCR reads. The sample contains 350,000 to 400,000 distinct CDR3 sequences, around a sixth of which appear only once. The sequenced sample was blood. Receptors were obtained from a man aged 18-30 years with Graves' ophthalmopathy.

In its sample, this clonotype was seen many times. This rearrangement joins TRBV7-3 to TRBJ1-2; 9 positions agree with TRBD1. The CDR3 spans 14 residues. CDR1 SGHTA and CDR2 FQGTGA come from the germline V gene. V was pared by 4 bases and J by 3 bases, with 3 bases of the junction left unmatched. In DNA, the CDR3 is TGTGCCAGCAGCTCTACAGGGGGCGACTATGGCTACACCTTC. Its translation: CASSSTGGDYGYTF.

This clonotype occurred a few times. The V and J genes are TRBV4-1 and TRBJ1-1; D possibly corresponds to TRBD1 (5 bases). Trimming left V 0 bases short and J 5 bases short, with 13 bases between. CDR1 is MGHRA and CDR2 is YSYEKL in the germline V gene. The CDR3 loop spans 15 amino acids. The CDR3 region is CASSQDNGGYTEAFF. The CDR3 DNA is TGCGCCAGCAGCCAAGATAATGGGGGTTATACTGAAGCTTTCTTT.

CDR3 coding DNA: TGCGCCAGCAGCCAAAGACGGCGGGGAGAGACCCAGTACTTC. Translating gives CASSQRRRGETQYF. V and J are TRBV4-1 and TRBJ2-5, with TRBD2 as a possible D gene (6 bases). From germline, CDR1 is MGHRA and CDR2 YSYEKL. V was shortened by 2 bases and J by 4 bases, with 11 bases between the two germline ends. The CDR3 runs 14 residues.

Many counts were recorded for this clonotype. V is TRBV11-2 and J is TRBJ2-5; 11 bases agree with TRBD2. The CDR3 sequence is 15 residues long. Germline lookup yields CDR1 SGHAT and CDR2 FQNNGV. Germline trimming cut 1 base from V and 2 bases from J; bases unmatched to any gene: 0. DNA of the CDR3: TGTGCCAGCAGCTTAGGACTAGCGGGGCAAGAGACCCAGTACTTC. Amino acid sequence: CASSLGLAGQETQYF.

This clonotype came up many times. V usage is TRBV7-8 and J usage is TRBJ1-5; D is undetermined. This CDR3 has 13 amino acids. Trimming pared 1 base from V and 6 bases from J, leaving 7 bases between. Germline lookup yields CDR1 SGHVS and CDR2 FQNEAQ. The CDR3 nucleotides are TGTGCCAGCAGCTTAGTGGTGGGTCAGCCCCAGCATTTT. Protein: CASSLVVGQPQHF.

This clonotype has a handful of counts. V is TRBV20-1 and J is TRBJ2-2; perhaps TRBD1 as D (6 bases). The CDR3 extends over 13 amino acids. V lost 6 bases, J lost 4 bases, and 12 bases lay in between. In germline, CDR1 is DFQATT, CDR2 SNEGSKA (reference sequence). The CDR3 nucleotides read TGCAGTGCGGGGGCCCCGGGCACCGGGGAGCTGTTTTTT. This sequence encodes CSAGAPGTGELFF.

This clonotype was seen a handful of times. The rearrangement links TRBV6-1 to TRBJ2-1, with 7 bases lining up with TRBD1. From germline, CDR1 is MNHNS and CDR2 SASEGT. V gave up 5 bases and J gave up 10 bases; unmatched junction bases: 2. The CDR3 extends over 11 amino acids. CDR3 protein: CASSSQGEQFF. In DNA, the CDR3 is TGTGCCAGCAGTTCACAGGGGGAGCAGTTCTTC.

In its sample, this clonotype was seen a few times. This rearrangement joins TRBV6-2 or TRBV6-3 to TRBJ2-7, with TRBD2 identical over 8 bases. Germline V lookup: CDR1 MNHEY, CDR2 SVGEGT. With 6 bases clipped from V and 3 bases from J, the junction kept 7 bases outside the gene matches. This CDR3 has 14 residues. The CDR3 nucleotides read TGTGCCAGCAGCAACGGGGGGGGGTACTACGAGCAGTACTTC. Translated: CASSNGGGYYEQYF.